These T cell receptor beta chains were read from a single sample in a study of CXCR3-negative and CXCR3-positive naive CD8 T cells. From the 5' RACE reads, TCRdb lists one entry per CDR3 protein and no DNA. Its table lists roughly 100,000 distinct CDR3 sequences. Sequencing was carried out using naive CXCR3+ CD8+ T cells from blood. The receptors come from a human donor in good health. Some clones in this sample may be carry-over from other donors' samples. Both conserved end residues are part of each CDR3.

j_gene: TRBJ1-6
v_gene: TRBV25-1
CDR3aa: CASSGGYRNNSPLHF

j_gene: TRBJ1-1
v_gene: TRBV6-6
CDR3aa: CASSPGIGTEAFF

j_gene: TRBJ2-1
v_gene: TRBV4-2
CDR3aa: CASSVSGDYNEQFF

j_gene: TRBJ2-1
v_gene: TRBV28
CDR3aa: CASFLLAGAGNEQFF

j_gene: TRBJ1-2
v_gene: TRBV7-9
CDR3aa: CASSLINYGYTF

j_gene: TRBJ2-7
v_gene: TRBV29-1
CDR3aa: CSVVEGGIYEQYF

j_gene: TRBJ1-4
v_gene: TRBV4-1
CDR3aa: CASSQGVTVNEKLFF

j_gene: TRBJ2-2
v_gene: TRBV5-6
CDR3aa: CASSLPDGDEYGELFF

j_gene: TRBJ1-1
v_gene: TRBV7-9
CDR3aa: CASSPRDSRGTQAFF

j_gene: TRBJ1-1
v_gene: TRBV6-2/TRBV6-3
CDR3aa: CASTHDRLTNTEAFF

j_gene: TRBJ2-4
v_gene: TRBV12-3/TRBV12-4
CDR3aa: CASSPPGESKNIQYF